One sample yielded the 19 T cell receptor beta chains listed below, sequenced in a study of T cell responses to AZD1222 COVID-19 vaccine. TCRdb keeps only in-frame clones here, not all; method: immunoSEQ multiplex PCR. The sample consists of about 86,000 clones, approximately 80% of them appearing once. The source material was peripheral blood, sampled on day 0 of AZD1222 vaccination. These TCRs come from an adult in good health.

The J gene is TRBJ2-6, the V gene TRBV5-6; D may correspond to TRBD1 or TRBD2 (5 bases each). Between the trimmed V and J ends, which lost 4 bases and 4 bases, there was a span of 18 bases. This CDR3 spans 17 amino acids. CDR1 and CDR2 (germline): SGHDT, YYEEEE. The CDR3 protein is CASSARDGLSGANVLTF. CDR3 sequence (DNA): TGTGCCAGCAGCGCCCGGGACGGGCTCTCCGGGGCCAACGTCCTGACTTTC.

The V call is TRBV6-5, the J call TRBJ2-3, with TRBD1 matching over 9 bases. This CDR3 is 15 amino acids long. V lost 7 bases to trimming and J lost 2 bases; unmatched junction nucleotides: 7. Per germline, CDR1 MNHEY and CDR2 SVGAGI. This chain's CDR3 is CASIDRGRTTDTQYF. The CDR3 region has the DNA TGTGCCAGCATCGACAGGGGGAGGACCACAGATACGCAGTATTTT.

The chain has TRBV7-8 and TRBJ1-2; no firm D call. Germline V gene sequence: CDR1 SGHVS, CDR2 FQNEAQ. The CDR3 consists of 12 residues. V gave up 5 bases and J gave up 4 bases, with 8 bases separating them. The CDR3 nucleotides are TGTGCCAGCAGCGGGAGTGGCTATGGCTACACCTTC. It is translated as CASSGSGYGYTF.

This chain uses TRBV30 with TRBJ1-4; a possible D gene is TRBD1 (5 bases). The V end lost 1 base, the J end lost 1 base, and 19 bases lay between the germline ends. Germline V gene sequence: CDR1 GTSNPN, CDR2 SVGIG (reference sequence). The CDR3 is 18 amino acids. The CDR3 DNA reads as TGTGCCTGGAGTGCCTCCGGGACCCCGGGGGGAACTAATGAAAAACTGTTTTTT. This translates into CAWSASGTPGGTNEKLFF.

V usage is TRBV5-8 and J usage is TRBJ2-1; 7 bases match TRBD1. Trimming took 4 bases from V and 7 from J; bases not matched to a gene: 14. Germline V lookup: CDR1 SGHTS, CDR2 YDEGEE. The CDR3 is made up of 16 amino acids. CDR3: CASSLLRDSLSNEQFF. CDR3 nucleotides: TGTGCCAGCAGCCTCCTCCGGGACAGCCTTTCGAATGAGCAGTTCTTC. The variable domain in full, completed from reference TRBV5-8 and TRBJ2-1, reads EAGVTQSPTHLIKTRGQQATLRCSPISGHTSVYWYQQALGLGLQFLLWYDEGEERNRGNFPPRFSGRQFPNYSSELNVNALELEDSALYLCASSLLRDSLSNEQFFGPGTRLTVL.

This clone was seen only a few times. The chain has TRBV28 and TRBJ2-7; D is perhaps TRBD2 (6 bases). Deletions cut 5 bases from V and 1 base from J, with 21 bases between. The CDR3 is 17 residues long. The germline V gene has CDR1 MDHEN and CDR2 SYDVKM. The CDR3 here is CASSLPLVLAPSYEQYF. In DNA, the CDR3 is TGTGCCAGCAGTCTCCCCCTGGTGCTAGCGCCTTCCTACGAGCAGTACTTC.

The V gene is TRBV28, the J gene TRBJ1-2; D gene uncertain. V was pared by 2 bases and J by 1 base, with 14 bases between. This CDR3 has 16 residues. CDR1 and CDR2 from the germline V gene are MDHEN and SYDVKM. CDR3 residues: CASSLRESANNYGYTF. The CDR3 DNA follows: TGTGCCAGCAGTTTAAGGGAAAGCGCCAATAACTATGGCTACACCTTC.

This clone has only one observation. The chain couples TRBV4-3 to TRBJ1-1, with TRBD1 as a possible D gene (5 bases). The ends were cut back, 1 base at V and 1 base at J, with 10 bases in the middle. The CDR3 has 15 amino acids. Germline V gene sequence: CDR1 LGHNA, CDR2 YSLEER. CDR3 sequence: CASSQGRGRNTEAFF. The CDR3 DNA is TGCGCCAGCAGCCAAGGAAGGGGTCGGAACACTGAAGCTTTCTTT.

CDR3 region: CASSFDRGRLYGYTF. The CDR3 coding sequence is TGTGCCAGCAGCTTTGACAGGGGGAGGCTCTATGGCTACACCTTC. V is TRBV9 and J is TRBJ1-2, with 9 bases that match TRBD1. The V and J ends lost 4 bases and 4 bases, in that order; junction bases with no gene match: 8. CDR3 length: 15 amino acids. Germline V gene lookup returns CDR1 SGDLS and CDR2 YYNGEE.

V and J are TRBV6-4 and TRBJ1-1; D is unresolved. Deletions cut 2 bases from V and 4 bases from J, with 8 bases between. Germline CDR1 reads MRHNA; CDR2 reads SNTAGT. The CDR3 contains 13 residues. The CDR3 sequence: CASSDIAGTEAFF. The CDR3 region has the DNA TGTGCCAGCAGTGACATAGCAGGCACTGAAGCTTTCTTT.

The rearrangement joins TRBV19 to TRBJ1-2; D unresolved. This CDR3 is built from 14 residues. V was pared by 6 bases and J by 7 bases, with 18 bases between. Per the germline V gene, CDR1 is LNHDA and CDR2 is SQIVND (reference sequence). This chain's CDR3 is CASSLNREAAGYTF. CDR3 in DNA: TGTGCCAGTAGCCTCAACCGGGAGGCTGCTGGCTACACCTTC.

V and J are TRBV18 and TRBJ1-1; no reliable D call. Germline values: CDR1 KGHSH, CDR2 LQKENI. With 6 bases removed from V and 3 bases from J, the gap between germline ends came to 11 bases. This CDR3 is built from 13 residues. CDR3 sequence reads: CASSPGQDTEAFF. The CDR3 DNA sequence: TGTGCCAGCTCTCCCGGGCAGGACACTGAAGCTTTCTTT.

The chain uses TRBV7-2 and TRBJ2-7, with TRBD2 identical over 8 bases. Losses at the gene ends were 5 bases for V and 4 bases for J; bases not matched to a gene: 10. CDR1 and CDR2 (germline): SGHTA, FQGNSA. The CDR3 covers 15 residues. In DNA, the CDR3 is TGTGCCAGCAGCCTCCGCGGGGGGATAAGGTACGAGCAGTACTTC. Protein: CASSLRGGIRYEQYF.

This clone appeared once. V is TRBV19 and J is TRBJ1-5; the match to TRBD1 covers 12 bases. CDR3 length: 16 residues. The J segment lost 7 bases and the V segment lost 3 bases, leaving 7 bases of the junction unmatched. Germline V gives CDR1 LNHDA, CDR2 SQIVND (reference sequence). The CDR3 reads CASSIGDRGREQPQHF. The CDR3 bases are TGTGCCAGTAGTATCGGGGACAGGGGGCGTGAGCAGCCCCAGCATTTT.

The chain combines TRBV7-2 with TRBJ2-2; TRBD2 aligns across 14 bases. Losses at the gene ends were 3 bases for V and 7 bases for J; bases not matched to a gene: 13. CDR3 length equals 19 residues. Germline V gene data show CDR1 as SGHTA and CDR2 as FQGNSA. The CDR3 protein is CASSLAYGRLAGGNGELFF. CDR3 nucleotides: TGTGCCAGCAGCTTGGCCTACGGCCGACTAGCGGGAGGGAACGGGGAGCTGTTTTTT.

The chain employs TRBV3-1 (or the pseudogene TRBV3-2) and TRBJ1-3; D remains unclear. Trimming left V 1 base short and J 0 bases short, with 7 bases between. This CDR3 comprises 15 residues. CDR1 is LGHDT and CDR2 is YNNKEL in the germline V gene (reference sequence). CDR3: CASSQVSRSGNTIYF. Here the CDR3 DNA reads TGTGCCAGCAGCCAAGTCTCCCGCTCTGGAAACACCATATATTTT.

This sequence joins TRBV7-2 and TRBJ1-5, with D maybe TRBD1 (6 bases). The germline V gene has CDR1 SGHTA and CDR2 FQGNSA. The CDR3 is 16 residues long. Trimming left V 4 bases short and J 1 base short, with 14 bases between. The CDR3 DNA reads TGTGCCAGCAGCTCCCGAGGGGGGGCCAGCAATCAGCCCCAGCATTTT. This codes for CASSSRGGASNQPQHF.

The V gene is TRBV27, the J gene TRBJ1-4; no firm D call. V shed 8 bases and J shed 7 bases, with 20 bases lying between them. Looked up from germline, CDR1 is MNHEY and CDR2 is SMNVEV (reference sequence). CDR3 length: 15 residues. CDR3 amino acids: CASGLNPVVGEKLFF. The CDR3 nucleotides are TGTGCCAGCGGACTAAATCCGGTCGTGGGTGAAAAACTGTTTTTT.

The chain uses TRBV4-2 and TRBJ2-2; 8 bases are a match to TRBD2. In germline, CDR1 is LGHNA, CDR2 YNFKEQ. The J segment lost 2 bases and the V segment lost 0 bases, leaving 5 bases of the junction unmatched. The CDR3 is made up of 17 amino acids. The CDR3, as DNA: TGTGCCAGCAGCCAAGATCGACTAGCGATTAACACCGGGGAGCTGTTTTTT. Its translation is CASSQDRLAINTGELFF.